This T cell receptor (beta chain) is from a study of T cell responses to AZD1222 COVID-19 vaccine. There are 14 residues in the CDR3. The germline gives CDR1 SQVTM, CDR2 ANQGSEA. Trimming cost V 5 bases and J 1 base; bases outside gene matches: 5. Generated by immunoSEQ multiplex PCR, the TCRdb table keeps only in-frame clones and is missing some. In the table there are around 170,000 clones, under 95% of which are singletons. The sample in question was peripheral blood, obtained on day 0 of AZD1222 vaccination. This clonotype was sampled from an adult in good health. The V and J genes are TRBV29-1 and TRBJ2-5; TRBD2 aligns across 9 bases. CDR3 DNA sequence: TGCAGCGTTCGGCGGGGGGGCGGCCAAGAGACCCAGTACTTC. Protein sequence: CSVRRGGGQETQYF.